This record covers a single TCR beta chain. This record comes from a study of blood T cell repertoires in COVID-19. Study background: From the United States, Italy and Spain came samples of acute and convalescent COVID-19. PBMCs, B-cell-depleted T cells, or T cells were the source of the cDNA or gDNA that made up the material.

Per the authors' pipeline: By means of reference gene primer amplification, nucleated cell counts were estimated. The method was immunoSEQ multiplex PCR; TCRdb's version includes in-frame clones alone and lacks a portion of them. V, J and clone size are those of that table, while D and trimming were read from the DNA. The sample shows about 73,000 clones, roughly 83% of them seen only once. The length of the CDR3 is 12 residues. Germline lookup yields CDR1 LGHDT and CDR2 YNNKEL (reference sequence). The V end lost 4 bases, the J end lost 8 bases, and 8 bases lay between the germline ends. The rearrangement links TRBV3-1 (or the pseudogene TRBV3-2) to TRBJ2-2; weak D call: TRBD1 (6 bases). The source material was peripheral blood. This TCR derives from a woman aged 60-75 years with acute or convalescent COVID-19. The CDR3 reads CASSLQGGELFF. Written as DNA, the CDR3 is TGTGCCAGCAGCCTACAGGGAGGGGAGCTGTTTTTT.